Here is one TCR beta chain with its context. The read ends 3 residues shy of where the CDR3 ends; the end is completed using the germline J gene. Germline V gene data show CDR1 as SGHRS and CDR2 as YFSETQ. This CDR3 spans 14 amino acids. V was shortened by 1 base and J by 2 bases, with 8 bases between the two germline ends. Using immunoSEQ multiplex PCR, the repertoire was profiled, and TCRdb retains in-frame clones only, with some absent. The table for this sample gives 20,000 or so clones. The data originate from a study of T cells in women clearing cervical HPV infection. Across the whole study: Case blood drawn at lesion detection; control blood after infection cleared.

The rearrangement links TRBV5-1 to TRBJ2-3, with D uncertain. The clonotype originates from a woman aged 18-69 years with a cervical HPV16 infection that either progressed to CIN3+ or cleared (not recorded which). Sequenced sample: blood buffy coat. The part of the CDR3 DNA that was read is TGCGCCAGCAGCTTGACTCCCCCCACAGATACG. It codes for CASSLTPPTDT. The whole CDR3 protein reads CASSLTPPTDTQYF.